The entry that follows covers one T cell receptor beta chain sequence. The antigen is undetermined. The sample originates from a study of T-cell reconstitution after alpha-beta-depleted transplantation in children. Unique molecular identifiers were incorporated into the prepared TCRbeta library. One entry per CDR3 protein results from TCRdb running MiXCR on the PCR reads. The table includes roughly 100,000 distinct CDR3 sequences, around 7% detected once. The V end was cut by 0 bases, the J end by 8 bases, with 10 bases between. The CDR3 covers 13 residues. The germline V gene has CDR1 MNHEY and CDR2 SMNVEV (reference sequence). Study-level points and caveats: About two months after transplant, alpha-beta T cells reportedly came from several hundred expanded graft clones.

The source is a boy younger than 10 with acute lymphoblastic leukemia, due to receive a stem cell transplant. The chain joins TRBV27 to TRBJ1-2, with D possibly matching TRBD1 (5 bases). The input for sequencing was PBMCs, taken before TCRalphabeta/CD19-depleted stem cell transplant. The CDR3, as DNA: TGTGCCAGCAGTTTATCCGGGACCGACGGCTACACCTTC. This codes for CASSLSGTDGYTF.